This T cell receptor (beta chain) was profiled in a study of T cells in localized non-small cell lung cancer. Regarding this clone: Antigen specificity is unknown.

Some clones are missing from TCRdb's copy, which holds only in-frame ones; the method was immunoSEQ multiplex PCR. The top ten hold roughly 4.5% of the sample, which has 60,000 or so clones, approximately 80% seen once. From germline, CDR1 is MNHNS and CDR2 SASEGT. The CDR3 covers 17 residues. Trimming cost V 7 bases and J 6 bases, with 26 bases left between them. Whole-study results and caveats: Sequencing was limited to one tumor region, leaving the possibility of heterogeneity open. A median about 50 of the top 100 tumor clones appeared in adjacent lung. Adjacent uninvolved lung tissue had the highest T cell clonality, exceeding tumor.

Sequencing was performed on PBMCs, taken before any cancer treatment. The receptor was derived from a man aged 40-75 years with stage II lung adenocarcinoma. V usage is TRBV6-1 and J usage is TRBJ2-3; TRBD1 is a possible D gene (7 bases). This CDR3 is CASTEGVGGGQADTQYF. CDR3 DNA: TGTGCCAGCACTGAGGGGGTGGGAGGCGGACAGGCGGATACGCAGTATTTT.